This T cell receptor (beta chain) was identified in a study of blood T cell repertoires in COVID-19. Study context: The United States, Italy and Spain provided the acute and convalescent COVID-19 samples. Nucleic acid was either cDNA or gDNA, and it came from T cells, B-cell-depleted T cells, or PBMCs.

In germline, CDR1 is SGHVS, CDR2 FQNEAQ. The CDR3 is 14 amino acids. With V trimmed by 5 bases and J by 6 bases, 7 bases remained unmatched. Under the authors' procedure: Amplified reference gene primers provided the basis for estimating nucleated cell counts. TCRdb's copy holds only in-frame clones and misses some; the assay was immunoSEQ multiplex PCR. That table gives V, J and clone size, and the DNA gave D and trimming. The sample has around 20,000 clones; around 89% are singletons. Sample: peripheral blood. The chain uses TRBV7-8 and TRBJ1-2, with TRBD1 identical over 9 bases. The receptor was derived from a human donor in a cohort sampled during active COVID-19. The DNA for the CDR3 is TGTGCCAGCAGCCGCACAGGGGGCGCGAATGGCTACACCTTC. Amino acid sequence: CASSRTGGANGYTF.